The 16 T cell receptor beta chains presented below share a single source sample, sequenced in a study of blood T cells in healthy people across ages. Together with a sample-barcoded 5' primer, a J-beta primer mix was included in a second PCR lasting about 7 to 11 cycles. TCRdb reanalysed the 5' RACE reads using MiXCR and keeps one entry per CDR3 protein. The sample records 540,000 or so distinct CDR3 sequences, less than 25% being singletons. These same data were also listed under a study on T cells of mothers and their children.

Sequenced sample: blood. These receptors originate from a boy aged 5-17 years in good health.

J is TRBJ1-3 and V is TRBV28; tentative D call: TRBD1 (6 bases). Trimming cost V 10 bases and J 2 bases, with 15 bases left between them. The CDR3 totals 14 residues. Germline V CDR1 and CDR2: MDHEN, SYDVKM. This CDR3 reads CATTEGGAGNTIYF. The DNA for the CDR3 is TGTGCCACTACAGAGGGGGGCGCTGGAAACACCATATATTTT.

The chain combines TRBV27 with TRBJ1-1; 7 bases agree with TRBD1. The CDR3 length is 15 residues. Germline loops: CDR1 MNHEY, CDR2 SMNVEV (reference sequence). Unmatched junction bases numbered 7, after V lost 5 bases and J lost 1 base. This chain's CDR3 is CASSPLQGGNTEAFF. The CDR3 DNA is TGTGCCAGCAGTCCTCTCCAGGGGGGGAACACTGAAGCTTTCTTT.

V and J are TRBV5-1 and TRBJ2-7; 11 bases are a match to TRBD1. Germline values: CDR1 SGHRS, CDR2 YFSETQ. The CDR3 spans 15 residues. Trimming took 4 bases from V and 4 from J; bases not matched to a gene: 7. The DNA for the CDR3 is TGCGCCAGCAGCCTCACGGGACAGGGGGTATACGAGCAGTACTTC. Its translation is CASSLTGQGVYEQYF.

This rearrangement joins TRBV20-1 to TRBJ2-2; TRBD1 aligns across 7 bases. The CDR3 extends over 14 amino acids. Germline assignment: CDR1 DFQATT and CDR2 SNEGSKA (reference sequence). Germline trimming cut 5 bases from V and 3 bases from J; bases unmatched to any gene: 6. The CDR3 sequence: CSAGGQIDTGELFF. CDR3 sequence (DNA): TGCAGTGCTGGGGGACAGATTGACACCGGGGAGCTGTTTTTT.

This clonotype was counted ten times or more. The V and J genes are TRBV28 and TRBJ2-5; TRBD2 matches at 9 bases. This CDR3 region has 13 residues. V trimming: 8 bases; J trimming: 3 bases; junction bases outside the gene matches: 4. Looked up from germline, CDR1 is MDHEN and CDR2 is SYDVKM. The CDR3 region has the DNA TGTGCCAGCCGTAGCGGGGGCGAAGAGACCCAGTACTTC. As protein: CASRSGGEETQYF.

Here the CDR3 reads CASRGGGRERHEQYF. The CDR3 bases are TGTGCCAGCAGGGGTGGAGGGCGGGAGAGACACGAGCAGTACTTC. V is TRBV6-6 and J is TRBJ2-7, with 7 bases aligning to TRBD2. This CDR3 contains 15 residues. The germline V gene encodes CDR1 MNHNY and CDR2 SVGAGI (reference sequence). The J segment lost 5 bases and the V segment lost 6 bases, leaving 13 bases of the junction unmatched.

This clonotype showed up just a few times. The genes are TRBV20-1 and TRBJ2-6, with TRBD1 matching 7 bases. CDR3 length: 15 residues. CDR1 and CDR2 from the germline V gene are DFQATT and SNEGSKA (reference sequence). J lost 2 bases, V lost 2 bases, and 3 bases had no gene match. DNA of the CDR3: TGCAGTGCTAGACAGACAGGGACTGGGGCCAACGTCCTGACTTTC. This encodes CSARQTGTGANVLTF.

To note about this clonotype: At one end, the junction sequence differs from germline, possibly due to a read error. The chain couples TRBV20-1 to TRBJ1-6, with D uncertain. The CDR3 covers 13 residues. CDR1 and CDR2 from the germline V gene are DFQATT and SNEGSKA (reference sequence). CDR3 amino acids: CSAITVYISPLHF. The CDR3, as DNA: TGCAGTGCGATTACAGTGTATATTTCACCCCTCCACTTT.

The chain links TRBV7-9 to TRBJ2-5, with TRBD1 matching over 7 bases. V trimming: 8 bases; J trimming: 1 base; junction bases outside the gene matches: 10. The germline gives CDR1 SEHNR, CDR2 FQNEAQ (reference sequence). The CDR3 spans 15 residues. CDR3 residues: CASGPGQIAQETQYF. Written as DNA, the CDR3 is TGTGCCAGCGGACCGGGACAGATAGCCCAAGAGACCCAGTACTTC.

This clonotype appeared once. A read error may account for a junction end that differs from germline. The chain combines TRBV7-9 with TRBJ1-3, with D uncertain. The CDR3 consists of 13 residues. Germline V gene sequence: CDR1 SEHNR, CDR2 FQNEAQ (reference sequence). The CDR3 DNA reads TGTGCCAACAGCTCCCCCAACACCGACCCCATATATTTT. It yields the protein CANSSPNTDPIYF.

This clonotype was seen many times. The chain employs TRBV4-1 and TRBJ2-7, with 8 bases aligning to TRBD1. The CDR3 runs to 13 residues. Trimming removed 4 bases from V and 2 bases from J; junction bases left unmatched: 1. The V gene's germline CDR1 is MGHRA and CDR2 YSYEKL. In DNA, the CDR3 is TGCGCCAGCAGCCCGGACAGGGCCTACGAGCAGTACTTC. Translation: CASSPDRAYEQYF.

There are a few counts of this clonotype. The chain uses TRBV28 and TRBJ2-2; D gene uncertain. Per germline, CDR1 MDHEN and CDR2 SYDVKM. V lost 10 bases and J lost 6, with 9 bases in between. CDR3 length equals 11 residues. CDR3 sequence reads: CATRWAGELFF. As DNA, the CDR3 is TGTGCCACCCGATGGGCCGGGGAGCTGTTTTTT. The full variable domain, rest sourced from reference TRBV28 and TRBJ2-2, is DVKVTQSSRYLVKRTGEKVFLECVQDMDHENMFWYRQDPGLGLRLIYFSYDVKMKEKGDIPEGYSVSREKKERFSLILESASTNQTSMYLCATRWAGELFFGEGSRLTVL.

V is TRBV9 and J is TRBJ2-7; possibly TRBD2 for D (6 bases). CDR3 length equals 13 residues. V gave up 4 bases and J gave up 6 bases, with 14 bases separating them. Germline assignment: CDR1 SGDLS and CDR2 YYNGEE. Here the CDR3 reads CASSRDLSGEQYF. Here the CDR3 DNA reads TGTGCCAGCAGCAGAGACCTTAGCGGCGAGCAGTACTTC.

This sequence joins TRBV7-9 and TRBJ1-1, with TRBD1 as a possible D gene (5 bases). The length of the CDR3 is 14 residues. The ends were cut back, 5 bases at V and 6 bases at J, with 16 bases in the middle. The V gene's germline CDR1 is SEHNR and CDR2 FQNEAQ (reference sequence). CDR3 region: CASSPGGTIAEAFF. DNA for the CDR3: TGTGCCAGCAGCCCCGGGGGGACTATCGCTGAAGCTTTCTTT.

There are a few counts of this clonotype. The rearrangement links TRBV7-2 to TRBJ1-1; possibly TRBD1 for D (5 bases). Germline V gives CDR1 SGHTA, CDR2 FQGNSA. This CDR3 region has 13 residues. V lost 5 bases and J 1 base, leaving 8 bases between the germline ends. CDR3 region: CASSRQSNTEAFF. In nucleotides, the CDR3 is TGTGCCAGCAGCAGACAGTCGAACACTGAAGCTTTCTTT.

This sequence joins TRBV29-1 and TRBJ2-4; 10 bases are a match to TRBD1. With V trimmed by 1 base and J by 14 bases, 5 bases remained unmatched. This CDR3 spans 12 amino acids. The V gene's germline CDR1 is SQVTM and CDR2 ANQGSEA. In DNA form, the CDR3 reads TGCAGCGTTGAAGGGGACAGGGGACCCAAGTACTTC. It translates to CSVEGDRGPKYF.